This TCR beta chain is drawn from a study of shared clonotypes between healthy human individuals. Overall study: There were three CD4 naive, three CD4 memory, two CD8 naive and one CD8 memory plates per donor. Overall study results and limits: Only blood underwent sampling, and tissue repertoires likely differ.

This table comes from immunoSEQ multiplex PCR, and its TCRdb copy is limited to in-frame clones, with some not included. The sample records some 900,000 clones, about three quarters being singletons. Concerning this clone: What it binds is unknown.

This receptor was obtained from a man aged 18 to 30 in good health. The sequenced material came from memory CD4+ T cells sorted from blood. Subset here: CD45RA-negative fraction.

In nucleotides, the CDR3 is TGCGCCAGCAGCCCCCGGACAGACATAAACATTCAGTACTTC. Translation: CASSPRTDINIQYF. The J gene is TRBJ2-4, the V gene TRBV4-1, with D possibly matching TRBD1 (6 bases). There are 14 residues in the CDR3. Per the germline V gene, CDR1 is MGHRA and CDR2 is YSYEKL. The V and J ends lost 4 bases and 6 bases respectively, with 13 bases between them.